Listed below are T cell receptor beta chains from one sample, sequenced in a study of blood T cell repertoires in COVID-19. Here immunoSEQ multiplex PCR was the method, and the copy in TCRdb shows in-frame clones only, minus some. The sample consists of 180,000 or so clones, roughly 90% of them appearing once. Source material: peripheral blood. These receptors were collected from a man aged 40-49 years with acute or convalescent COVID-19. Both conserved end residues are part of each CDR3. The D gene is left open where the match is weak. Expanded clones are given a class, and other clones once, few, many or no size at all.

DNA: TGCGCCAGCAGCTTGTCCGGGACTAGCGGGGGTTACCAAGAGACCCAGTACTTC; CDR3: CASSLSGTSGGYQETQYF; J: TRBJ2-5; V: TRBV5-1; D: TRBD2; size: NA
DNA: TGTGCCAGCAGCCCGCGGGAGGCTGGAAACACCATATATTTT; CDR3: CASSPREAGNTIYF; J: TRBJ1-3; V: TRBV3-1/TRBV3-2; D: NA; size: NA
DNA: TGTGCCAGCAGTGATCGACAGGGGGCCTCCTATGGCTACACCTTC; CDR3: CASSDRQGASYGYTF; J: TRBJ1-2; V: TRBV6-1; D: TRBD1; size: NA
DNA: TGTGCCTGGAGTCCGCCGGGACTAGTGACGTCAGATACGCAGTATTTT; CDR3: CAWSPPGLVTSDTQYF; J: TRBJ2-3; V: TRBV30; D: TRBD2; size: NA
DNA: TGTGCCAGTAGCCAGACAGGGTTCTACGAGCAGTACTTC; CDR3: CASSQTGFYEQYF; J: TRBJ2-7; V: TRBV19; D: TRBD1; size: NA
DNA: TGTGCCAGCACCAGAATTGGGGGGGCAGGCTATGGCTACACCTTC; CDR3: CASTRIGGAGYGYTF; J: TRBJ1-2; V: TRBV6-5; D: NA; size: NA
DNA: TGTGCCAGCAGTCTGACAGGGTTGAAGTACGAGCAGTACTTC; CDR3: CASSLTGLKYEQYF; J: TRBJ2-7; V: TRBV27; D: TRBD1; size: NA
DNA: TGTGCCAGCAGCCCCCGACAGGGATGTCTCCCTTTC; CDR3: CASSPRQGCLPF; J: TRBJ1-2; V: TRBV9; D: TRBD1; size: NA
DNA: TGCGCCAGCAGCTCACAGGGTGATTATGGCTACACCTTC; CDR3: CASSSQGDYGYTF; J: TRBJ1-2; V: TRBV5-1; D: NA; size: NA
DNA: TGTGCCAGCTCACCACAAGCCATTCCTATGAACACTGAAGCTTTCTTT; CDR3: CASSPQAIPMNTEAFF; J: TRBJ1-1; V: TRBV18; D: NA; size: NA
DNA: TGTGCCAGCAGCTTAGATAGTCGCGGAGCCGGGGAGCTGTTTTTT; CDR3: CASSLDSRGAGELFF; J: TRBJ2-2; V: TRBV11-2; D: NA; size: many
DNA: TGTGCCTGGACTACAGGGTTAGGCAATCAGCCCCAGCATTTT; CDR3: CAWTTGLGNQPQHF; J: TRBJ1-5; V: TRBV30; D: NA; size: NA
DNA: TGTGCCAGCAGCCTGGGGGGGACAGGGGGGTCCTACGAGCAGTACTTC; CDR3: CASSLGGTGGSYEQYF; J: TRBJ2-7; V: TRBV5-4; D: TRBD1; size: NA
DNA: TGTGCCAGCAGTTCCTCCGGAGGGGCCCTCCACTTT; CDR3: CASSSSGGALHF; J: TRBJ1-6; V: TRBV28; D: NA; size: NA
DNA: TGTGCCATCAGTGCAGGGGCGCGGACCGGGGAGCTGTTTTTT; CDR3: CAISAGARTGELFF; J: TRBJ2-2; V: TRBV10-3; D: NA; size: NA
DNA: TGTGCCAGCAGCCTCCCGGGACAATCTCGCTATGGCTACACCTTC; CDR3: CASSLPGQSRYGYTF; J: TRBJ1-2; V: TRBV5-4; D: NA; size: few
DNA: TGTGCCAGCAGAACCTCAGGGGCCACCAATGAAAAACTGTTTTTT; CDR3: CASRTSGATNEKLFF; J: TRBJ1-4; V: TRBV6-6; D: NA; size: NA
DNA: TGTGCCAGCAGTCCCGGACTTCTCTACGAGCAGTACTTC; CDR3: CASSPGLLYEQYF; J: TRBJ2-7; V: TRBV6-2/TRBV6-3; D: NA; size: NA
DNA: TGCGCCAGCAGCGAAGGGACAGGGTTCACTGATCAGTTCTTC; CDR3: CASSEGTGFTDQFF; J: TRBJ2-1; V: TRBV5-1; D: TRBD1; size: NA
DNA: TGTGCCAGCAGCTTGGACCGGACTAGATCGGCCCAGTACTTC; CDR3: CASSLDRTRSAQYF; J: TRBJ2-5; V: TRBV7-7; D: TRBD2; size: NA